The 14 T cell receptor beta chains below all came from one sample that was sequenced in a study of Graves' ophthalmopathy and Graves' hyperthyroidism. The study amplified TCR beta CDR3 regions using RNA transcripts. In the first round, RT-PCR was carried out with HTBI primers, and a multiplex PCR formed the second round. TCRdb called the multiplex PCR reads again in MiXCR, with one record for every CDR3 protein. The sample consists of more than 1,000,000 distinct CDR3 sequences, 35% to 40% of them appearing once. Sequencing was done on a sample of peripheral blood or thyroid tissue (not recorded which). The source is an adult man with Graves' hyperthyroidism.

The chain links TRBV10-3 to TRBJ1-3; 9 bases align to TRBD1. The CDR3 runs 15 residues. Trimming cost V 10 bases and J 0 bases; bases outside gene matches: 7. The germline V gene has CDR1 ENHRY and CDR2 SYGVKD. The CDR3 DNA is TGTGCCAGCTATGGGACAGGGCGCTCTGGAAACACCATATATTTT. Protein: CASYGTGRSGNTIYF.

This clonotype was recorded only once. The chain carries TRBV7-9 and TRBJ1-6; no clear D. The CDR3 has 15 amino acids. Between the trimmed V and J ends, which lost 3 bases and 7 bases, there was a span of 13 bases. From germline, CDR1 is SEHNR and CDR2 FQNEAQ (reference sequence). The CDR3 DNA follows: TGTGCCAGCAGCTTTGGGAGGGTAGAAAATTCACCCCTCCACTTT. Translating gives CASSFGRVENSPLHF.

The genes are TRBV15 and TRBJ2-5; 7 bases agree with TRBD1. The CDR3 extends over 15 amino acids. V was clipped by 2 bases and J by 4 bases; unmatched bases: 7. Per the germline V gene, CDR1 is LNHNV and CDR2 is YYDKDF (reference sequence). Here the CDR3 reads CATSRRNRGGETQYF. The CDR3 DNA sequence: TGTGCCACCAGCAGACGAAACAGGGGTGGAGAGACCCAGTACTTC. The whole variable domain, remainder taken from reference TRBV15 and TRBJ2-5, is DAMVIQNPRYQVTQFGKPVTLSCSQTLNHNVMYWYQQKSSQAPKLLFHYYDKDFNNEADTPDNFQSRRPNTSFCFLDIRSPGLGDTAMYLCATSRRNRGGETQYFGPGTRLLVL.

In this sample, this clonotype turned up many times. The chain recombines TRBV9 with TRBJ1-2; D might be TRBD1 (5 bases). Germline V gene data show CDR1 as SGDLS and CDR2 as YYNGEE. This CDR3 spans 16 amino acids. Trimming shortened V by 0 bases and J by 5 bases, and 17 bases separated the two germline ends. The CDR3 coding sequence is TGTGCCAGCAGCGTAGTAGGGGCAGGGCTAGGGTATGGCTACACCTTC. Translation gives CASSVVGAGLGYGYTF.

This clonotype was picked up a small number of times. The rearrangement uses TRBV20-1 and TRBJ1-5; D is possibly TRBD1 (5 bases). This CDR3 contains 16 residues. Trimming removed 6 bases from V and 2 bases from J, with 20 bases in between. In germline, CDR1 is DFQATT, CDR2 SNEGSKA (reference sequence). CDR3 DNA: TGCAGTGCAAATCCCCAAGGGGCCGTTGGCAATCAGCCCCAGCATTTT. It is translated as CSANPQGAVGNQPQHF.

The sample holds a few counts of this clonotype. The chain couples TRBV20-1 to TRBJ1-4; maybe TRBD1 (5 bases). Trimming took 6 bases from V and 7 from J, leaving 18 bases between them. CDR1 is DFQATT and CDR2 is SNEGSKA in the germline V gene (reference sequence). This CDR3 region has 14 residues. The CDR3, as DNA: TGCAGTGCCCGAAGCCCGGGACTTAGTGAAAAACTGTTTTTT. Translating it yields CSARSPGLSEKLFF.

This clonotype was recorded only once. A read error may explain this, as a much larger clone is one base away. Here the CDR3 omits its conserved ending phenylalanine or tryptophan, so a read error is the likely source. The J gene is TRBJ1-6, the V gene TRBV11-2, with 7 nucleotides matching TRBD1. V shed 2 bases, J shed 9 bases, and the junction held 7 bases outside the gene matches. This CDR3 has 15 residues. Germline assignment: CDR1 SGHAT and CDR2 FQNNGV. Written as DNA, the CDR3 is TGTGCCAGCAGCTTATCATTAGGGGGCACTTCACCCCTCCACCTT. It specifies CASSLSLGGTSPLHL.

This clonotype came up many times. The chain is built from TRBV4-1 and TRBJ2-6; D not resolved. CDR1 and CDR2 from the germline V gene are MGHRA and YSYEKL. The CDR3 runs 15 residues. V shed 3 bases and J shed 0 bases, with 6 bases lying between them. In DNA form, the CDR3 reads TGCGCCAGCAGCCAGGACGGCTCTGGGGCCAACGTCCTGACTTTC. Translation gives CASSQDGSGANVLTF.

The rearrangement links TRBV19 to TRBJ2-2; tentatively, D is TRBD2 (5 bases). The CDR3 covers 15 residues. Germline V gene sequence: CDR1 LNHDA, CDR2 SQIVND (reference sequence). Trimming took off 3 bases at V and 7 bases at J, with 15 bases between the two ends. The CDR3 protein is CASSMSAGGLGELFF. CDR3 DNA: TGTGCCAGTAGTATGTCGGCGGGCGGCCTCGGGGAGCTGTTTTTT. The whole variable domain, remainder taken from reference TRBV19 and TRBJ2-2, is DGGITQSPKYLFRKEGQNVTLSCEQNLNHDAMYWYRQDPGQGLRLIYYSQIVNDFQKGDIAEGYSVSREKKESFPLTVTSAQKNPTAFYLCASSMSAGGLGELFFGEGSRLTVL.

This clonotype appeared a single time. The genes are TRBV5-1 and TRBJ2-7, with 7 bases matching TRBD2. V lost 4 bases to trimming and J lost 7 bases; unmatched junction nucleotides: 8. CDR1 is SGHRS and CDR2 is YFSETQ in the germline V gene. This CDR3 region has 13 residues. CDR3 nucleotide sequence: TGCGCCAGCAGCGACCCGGGAGGTGAAGAGCAGTACTTC. Translating gives CASSDPGGEEQYF. The variable domain in full, completed from reference TRBV5-1 and TRBJ2-7, reads KAGVTQTPRYLIKTRGQQVTLSCSPISGHRSVSWYQQTPGQGLQFLFEYFSETQRNKGNFPGRFSGRQFSNSRSEMNVSTLELGDSALYLCASSDPGGEEQYFGPGTRLTVT.

Worth noting for this clonotype: Given a much more abundant clone one base away, this may be a read error. The chain recombines TRBV5-1 with TRBJ2-7, with D possibly TRBD2 on 7 matching bases. The V gene's germline CDR1 is SGHRS and CDR2 YFSETQ. The V and J ends lost 7 bases and 0 bases respectively, with 17 bases between them. The CDR3 extends over 15 amino acids. CDR3 amino acids: CASRRGRDISYEQYF. The DNA of the CDR3 is TGCGCCAGCCGGCGAGGGAGGGACATCTCCTACGAGCAGTACTTC.

In this sample, this clonotype turned up a few times. CDR3 amino acids: CASRWGQGIYEQYF. The CDR3 region has the DNA TGTGCCAGCAGATGGGGACAGGGGATCTACGAGCAGTACTTC. The V gene is TRBV3-1, the J gene TRBJ2-7; TRBD1 agrees at 10 bases. The CDR3 spans 14 residues. The V gene end was trimmed by 6 bases and the J gene end by 3 bases; junction bases not matched to a gene: 5. CDR1 is LGHDT, CDR2 YNNKEL, per germline (reference sequence).

This sequence joins TRBV28 and TRBJ1-6; 9 nucleotides match TRBD1. There are 17 residues in the CDR3. From germline, CDR1 is MDHEN and CDR2 SYDVKM. Trimming at V came to 6 bases and at J to 5 bases, leaving 11 bases not matched to a gene. Written as DNA, the CDR3 is TGTGCCAGCAGCATACCGGGGACAGGGAGGAATAATTCACCCCTCCACTTT. It specifies CASSIPGTGRNNSPLHF.

This clonotype was seen repeatedly, ten times or more. CDR3 in DNA: TGTGCCAGCAGCGTAAGGGGGTCCGGGGAGCTGTTTTTT. Translation gives CASSVRGSGELFF. The chain employs TRBV7-2 and TRBJ2-2, with D tentatively TRBD1 (6 bases). The CDR3 consists of 13 residues. V was shortened by 5 bases and J by 6 bases, with 10 bases between the two germline ends. CDR1 and CDR2 (germline): SGHTA, FQGNSA.